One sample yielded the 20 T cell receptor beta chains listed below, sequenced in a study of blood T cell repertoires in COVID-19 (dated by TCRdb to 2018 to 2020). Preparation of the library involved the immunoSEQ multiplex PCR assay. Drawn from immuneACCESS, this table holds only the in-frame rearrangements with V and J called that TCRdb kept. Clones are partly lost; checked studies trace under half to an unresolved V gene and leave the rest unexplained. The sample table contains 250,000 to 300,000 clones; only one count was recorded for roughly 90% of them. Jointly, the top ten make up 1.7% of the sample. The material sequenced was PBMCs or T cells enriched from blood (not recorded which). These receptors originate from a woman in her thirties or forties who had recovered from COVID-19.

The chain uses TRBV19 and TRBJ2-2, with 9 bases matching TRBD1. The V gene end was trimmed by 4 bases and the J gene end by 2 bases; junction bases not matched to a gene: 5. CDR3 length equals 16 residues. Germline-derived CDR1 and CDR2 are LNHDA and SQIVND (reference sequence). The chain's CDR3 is CASSTGQGRNTGELFF. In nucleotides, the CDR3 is TGTGCCAGTAGTACTGGACAGGGGCGAAACACCGGGGAGCTGTTTTTT.

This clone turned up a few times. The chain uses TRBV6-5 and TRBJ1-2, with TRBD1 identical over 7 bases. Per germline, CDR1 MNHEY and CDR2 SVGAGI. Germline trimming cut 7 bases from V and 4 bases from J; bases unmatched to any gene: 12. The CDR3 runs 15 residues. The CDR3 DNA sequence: TGTGCCAGCATTTTACGACAGGGAAGCCTCTATGGCTACACCTTC. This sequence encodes CASILRQGSLYGYTF.

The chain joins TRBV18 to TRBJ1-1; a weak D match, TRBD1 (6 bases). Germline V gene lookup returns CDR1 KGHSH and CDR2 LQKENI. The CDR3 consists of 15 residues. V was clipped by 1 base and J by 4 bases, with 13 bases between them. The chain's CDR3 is CASSPRLNRATEAFF. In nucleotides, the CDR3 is TGTGCCAGCTCACCACGGCTGAACAGGGCCACTGAAGCTTTCTTT.

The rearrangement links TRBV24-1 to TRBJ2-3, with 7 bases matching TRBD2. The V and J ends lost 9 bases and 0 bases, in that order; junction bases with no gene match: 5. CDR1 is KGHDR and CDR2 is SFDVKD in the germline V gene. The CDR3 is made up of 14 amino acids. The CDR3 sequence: CATDSGKSTDTQYF. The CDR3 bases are TGTGCCACCGACAGCGGGAAGAGCACAGATACGCAGTATTTT.

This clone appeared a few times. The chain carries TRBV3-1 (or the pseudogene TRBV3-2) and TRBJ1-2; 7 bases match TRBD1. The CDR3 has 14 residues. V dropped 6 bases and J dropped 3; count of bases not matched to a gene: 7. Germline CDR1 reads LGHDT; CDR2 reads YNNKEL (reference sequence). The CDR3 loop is CASRSQGVDYGYTF. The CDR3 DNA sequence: TGTGCCAGCAGGTCCCAGGGGGTTGACTATGGCTACACCTTC.

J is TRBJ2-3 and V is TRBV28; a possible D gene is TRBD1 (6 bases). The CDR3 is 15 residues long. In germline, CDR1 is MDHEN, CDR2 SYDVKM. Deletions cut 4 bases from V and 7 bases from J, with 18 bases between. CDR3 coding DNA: TGTGCCAGCAGTTCAACCGGGACACGGAGTAATACGCAGTATTTT. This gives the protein CASSSTGTRSNTQYF.

The DNA of the CDR3 is TGTGCGCGACAGGGCAATCAGCCCCAGCATTTT. As protein: CARQGNQPQHF. The V call is TRBV6-4, the J call TRBJ1-5, with D possibly TRBD1 on 6 matching bases. The CDR3 has 11 amino acids. The germline V gene has CDR1 MRHNA and CDR2 SNTAGT.

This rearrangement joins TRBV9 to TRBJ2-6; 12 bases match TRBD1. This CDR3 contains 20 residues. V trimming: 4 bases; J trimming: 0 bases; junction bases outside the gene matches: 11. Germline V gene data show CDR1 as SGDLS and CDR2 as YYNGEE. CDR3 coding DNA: TGTGCCAGCAGCCCCCTGCCGGGACAGGGGGCGAGCTCTGGGGCCAACGTCCTGACTTTC. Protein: CASSPLPGQGASSGANVLTF.

As DNA, the CDR3 is TGTGCCAGCAGCGTAGCCACCGGGACTAGCGGGGGCCTTTACTCCTACAATGAGCAGTTCTTC. This encodes CASSVATGTSGGLYSYNEQFF. The rearrangement links TRBV9 to TRBJ2-1; 14 bases are shared with TRBD2. J was trimmed by 0 bases and V by 0 bases; bases with no gene match: 11. The germline V gene has CDR1 SGDLS and CDR2 YYNGEE. The CDR3 runs 21 residues.

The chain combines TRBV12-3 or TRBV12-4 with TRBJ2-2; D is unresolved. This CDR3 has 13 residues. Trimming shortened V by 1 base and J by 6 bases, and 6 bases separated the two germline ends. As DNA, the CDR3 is TGTGCCAGCAGTTTAGTCCGGGCCGGGGAGCTGTTTTTT. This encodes CASSLVRAGELFF.

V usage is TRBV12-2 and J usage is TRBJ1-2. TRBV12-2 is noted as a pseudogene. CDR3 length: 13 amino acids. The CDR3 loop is CASPLALEGGYTF. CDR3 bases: TGTGCAAGTCCTCTGGCGTTAGAGGGCGGCTACACCTTC.

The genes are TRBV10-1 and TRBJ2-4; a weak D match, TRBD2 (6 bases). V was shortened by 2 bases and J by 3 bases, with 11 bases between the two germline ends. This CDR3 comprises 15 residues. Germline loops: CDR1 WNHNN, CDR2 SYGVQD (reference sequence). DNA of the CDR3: TGCGCCAGCAGTGAGGGGGAGGACGGCAAAAACATTCAGTACTTC. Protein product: CASSEGEDGKNIQYF.

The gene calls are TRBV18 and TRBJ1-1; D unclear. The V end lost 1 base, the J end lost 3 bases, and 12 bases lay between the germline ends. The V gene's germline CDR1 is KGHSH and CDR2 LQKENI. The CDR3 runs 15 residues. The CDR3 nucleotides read TGTGCCAGCTCACCACGGGCCCCCGGGGACACTGAAGCTTTCTTT. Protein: CASSPRAPGDTEAFF.

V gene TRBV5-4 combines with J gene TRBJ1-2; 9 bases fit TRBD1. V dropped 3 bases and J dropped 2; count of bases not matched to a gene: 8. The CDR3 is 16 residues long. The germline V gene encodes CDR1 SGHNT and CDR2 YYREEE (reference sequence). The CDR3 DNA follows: TGTGCCAGCAGCTCCCGGACAGGGGAGGCCAACTATGGCTACACCTTC. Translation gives CASSSRTGEANYGYTF.

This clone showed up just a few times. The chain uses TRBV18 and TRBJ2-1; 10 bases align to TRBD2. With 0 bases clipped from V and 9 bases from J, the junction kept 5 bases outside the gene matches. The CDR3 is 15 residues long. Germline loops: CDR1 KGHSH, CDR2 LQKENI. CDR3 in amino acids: CASSPPSGGPGEQFF. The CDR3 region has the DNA TGTGCCAGCTCACCACCTAGCGGGGGGCCGGGTGAGCAGTTCTTC.

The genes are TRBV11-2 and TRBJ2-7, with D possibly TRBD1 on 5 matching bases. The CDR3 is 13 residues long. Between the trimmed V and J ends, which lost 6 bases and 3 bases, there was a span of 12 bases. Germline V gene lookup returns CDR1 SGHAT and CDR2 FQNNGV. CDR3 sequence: CASSLGQYYEQYF. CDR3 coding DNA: TGTGCCAGCAGTCTTGGACAATACTACGAGCAGTACTTC. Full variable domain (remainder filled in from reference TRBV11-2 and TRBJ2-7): EAGVAQSPRYKIIEKRQSVAFWCNPISGHATLYWYQQILGQGPKLLIQFQNNGVVDDSQLPKDRFSAERLKGVDSTLKIQPAKLEDSAVYLCASSLGQYYEQYFGPGTRLTVT.

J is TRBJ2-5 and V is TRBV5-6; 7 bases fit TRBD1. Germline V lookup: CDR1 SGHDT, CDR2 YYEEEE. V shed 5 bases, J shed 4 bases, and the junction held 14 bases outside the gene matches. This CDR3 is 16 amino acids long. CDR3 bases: TGTGCCAGCAGGACGGGACAGACTCCCGAAGGAGAGACCCAGTACTTC. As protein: CASRTGQTPEGETQYF.

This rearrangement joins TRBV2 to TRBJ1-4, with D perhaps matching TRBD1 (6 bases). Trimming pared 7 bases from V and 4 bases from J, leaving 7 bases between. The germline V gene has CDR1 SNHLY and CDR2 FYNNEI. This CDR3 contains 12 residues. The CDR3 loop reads CASNRDNEKLFF. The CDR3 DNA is TGTGCCAGCAACAGGGATAATGAAAAACTGTTTTTT. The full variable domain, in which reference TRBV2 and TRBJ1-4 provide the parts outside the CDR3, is EPEVTQTPSHQVTQMGQEVILRCVPISNHLYFYWYRQILGQKVEFLVSFYNNEISEKSEIFDDQFSVERPDGSNFTLKIRSTKLEDSAMYFCASNRDNEKLFFGSGTQLSVL.

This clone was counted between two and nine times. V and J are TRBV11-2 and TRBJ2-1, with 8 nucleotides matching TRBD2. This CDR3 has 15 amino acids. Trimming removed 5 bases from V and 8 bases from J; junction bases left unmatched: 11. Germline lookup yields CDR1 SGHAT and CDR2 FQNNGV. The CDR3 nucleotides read TGTGCCAGCAGCCAGCGCGCTAGCGGGTTCTATGAGCAGTTCTTC. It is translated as CASSQRASGFYEQFF.

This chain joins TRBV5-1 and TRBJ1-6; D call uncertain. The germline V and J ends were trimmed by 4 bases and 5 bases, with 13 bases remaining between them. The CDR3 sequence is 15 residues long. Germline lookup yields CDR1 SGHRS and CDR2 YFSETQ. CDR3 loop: CASSEGTRDNSPLHF. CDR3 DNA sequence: TGCGCCAGCAGCGAGGGCACCCGAGATAATTCACCCCTCCACTTT.